The rows below give T cell receptor beta chains drawn from one sample of a study of blood T cell repertoires in COVID-19. The method was immunoSEQ multiplex PCR; TCRdb's version includes in-frame clones alone and lacks a portion of them. The sample lists 150,000 to 200,000 clones; around 86% were seen once. Source material: peripheral blood. These receptors all stem from a woman older than 75 in a cohort sampled during active or convalescent COVID-19. Each CDR3 is given with its conserved first and last residue. D genes are given only for firm matches. The size of a clone is reported for some rows only, either as once, few or many, or as a class for expanded clones.

V	J	size	D	length	CDR3	DNA
TRBV7-9	TRBJ2-5	.	TRBD1	15	CASSLNRGEQETQYF	TGTGCCAGCAGCTTAAACAGGGGAGAACAAGAGACCCAGTACTTC
TRBV13	TRBJ1-1	.	.	19	CASSLAYQWGGAGDTEAFF	TGTGCCAGCAGCCTTGCCTACCAGTGGGGTGGCGCGGGGGACACTGAAGCTTTCTTT
TRBV4-2	TRBJ2-1	.	.	12	CASSQSGGEQFF	TGTGCCAGCAGCCAGTCTGGGGGGGAGCAGTTCTTC
TRBV9	TRBJ1-2	once	TRBD1	15	CASSPNTGGTYGYTF	TGTGCCAGCAGCCCCAATACAGGGGGCACCTATGGCTACACCTTC
TRBV18	TRBJ1-6	.	TRBD1	16	CASTTGAQGVGSPLHF	TGTGCCAGCACCACCGGGGCCCAGGGGGTTGGATCACCCCTCCACTTT
TRBV18	TRBJ1-1	.	.	15	CASSLFDSLGTEAFF	TGTGCCAGCTCACTCTTCGACAGTCTCGGGACTGAAGCTTTCTTT
TRBV19	TRBJ1-5	few	.	13	CASSIDPRQPQHF	TGTGCCAGTAGTATAGATCCCCGGCAGCCCCAGCATTTT
TRBV12-3/TRBV12-4	TRBJ2-3	.	.	11	CASSHEGEGYF	TGTGCCAGCAGCCATGAGGGGGAGGGATATTTT
TRBV10-2	TRBJ1-2	few	TRBD1	13	CARGQGEVNGYTF	TGCGCCAGGGGACAGGGGGAGGTTAATGGCTACACCTTC
TRBV11-2	TRBJ2-6	.	TRBD1	17	CASSSRDRVLGANVLTF	TGTGCCAGCAGCTCCCGGGACAGGGTTCTCGGGGCCAACGTCCTGACTTTC
TRBV3-1/TRBV3-2	TRBJ2-2	few	.	14	CASSQVQNTGELFF	TGTGCCAGCAGCCAAGTACAGAACACCGGGGAGCTGTTTTTT
TRBV27	TRBJ2-2	few	.	13	CASSFTVAGELFF	TGTGCCAGCAGTTTTACGGTGGCCGGGGAGCTGTTTTTT
TRBV5-4	TRBJ2-1	.	.	17	CASSLAEVGLMRNEQFF	TGTGCCAGCAGCTTGGCCGAGGTTGGATTGATGAGGAATGAGCAGTTCTTC
TRBV9	TRBJ1-2	once	.	13	CASSVDPDYGYTF	TGTGCCAGCAGCGTAGATCCGGACTATGGCTACACCTTC
TRBV10-1	TRBJ2-5	once	.	14	CASSESRGSETQYF	TGCGCCAGCAGTGAGTCACGAGGGTCAGAGACCCAGTACTTC
TRBV24-1	TRBJ1-2	.	.	13	CAAAGGSDYGYTF	TGTGCCGCCGCCGGGGGATCTGACTATGGCTACACCTTC
TRBV6-4	TRBJ2-2	.	TRBD2	14	CASRAGASTGELFF	TGTGCCAGCAGAGCGGGGGCAAGCACCGGGGAGCTGTTTTTT
TRBV9	TRBJ1-2	.	.	15	CASSVAPGTIVGYTF	TGTGCCAGCAGCGTTGCCCCCGGGACAATAGTTGGCTACACCTTC
TRBV10-3	TRBJ2-1	.	.	15	CAISEKRDGGYEQFF	TGTGCCATCAGTGAAAAGCGGGACGGGGGCTATGAGCAGTTCTTC
TRBV15	TRBJ2-7	once	.	12	CATSRDLLQQYF	TGTGCCACCAGCAGAGATCTACTTCAGCAGTACTTC
TRBV11-2	TRBJ2-5	.	.	14	CASTPTGNGETQYF	TGTGCCAGCACTCCAACAGGGAATGGAGAGACCCAGTACTTC
TRBV5-1	TRBJ2-2	.	TRBD1	15	CASSSGTGNTGELFF	TGCGCCAGCAGCTCCGGGACAGGGAACACCGGGGAGCTGTTTTTT
TRBV6-2/TRBV6-3	TRBJ2-3	.	TRBD1	16	CASSYYYRGRSDTQYF	TGTGCCAGCAGTTATTATTACAGGGGGCGCTCAGATACGCAGTATTTT
TRBV6-6	TRBJ2-1	.	TRBD2	12	CASSYLLAEQFF	TGTGCCAGCAGTTACTTACTAGCGGAGCAGTTCTTC
TRBV2	TRBJ1-2	.	.	13	CASSGTARYGYTF	TGTGCCAGCAGTGGGACAGCACGCTATGGCTACACCTTC
TRBV4-1	TRBJ1-2	few	.	14	CASSQEPLLYGYTF	TGCGCCAGCAGCCAAGAACCTCTCCTATATGGCTACACCTTC
TRBV29-1	TRBJ2-1	.	TRBD1	15	CSFRAGTGAANEQFF	TGCAGCTTCCGGGCCGGGACAGGGGCGGCCAATGAGCAGTTCTTC
TRBV19	TRBJ2-7	.	.	11	CASSTGPEQYF	TGTGCCAGTAGTACCGGTCCCGAGCAGTACTTC
TRBV11-3	TRBJ1-3	once	.	15	CASKPAGDSGNTIYF	TGTGCCAGCAAACCCGCAGGGGACTCTGGAAACACCATATATTTT
TRBV29-1	TRBJ1-2	.	.	13	CSARAGGEYGYTF	TGCAGCGCCCGGGCGGGGGGAGAATATGGCTACACCTTC
TRBV14	TRBJ1-6	few	.	17	CASSPLSWTEYNSPLHF	TGTGCCAGCAGCCCGTTATCATGGACAGAGTATAATTCACCCCTCCACTTT
TRBV28	TRBJ2-7	.	TRBD1	15	CASSLDRAVTYEQYF	TGTGCCAGCAGTTTAGACAGGGCCGTTACCTACGAGCAGTACTTC
TRBV2	TRBJ2-1	.	.	17	CASNLQGGRVPGSEQFF	TGTGCCAGCAACCTTCAGGGGGGAAGGGTACCTGGGAGCGAGCAGTTCTTC
TRBV4-3	TRBJ2-2	few	.	20	CASSQDASGGGRGYTGELFF	TGCGCCAGCAGCCAAGATGCTTCCGGAGGAGGGCGAGGATACACCGGGGAGCTGTTTTTT
TRBV6-2/TRBV6-3	TRBJ1-6	.	.	12	CASSYIDSPLHF	TGTGCCAGCAGTTATATAGATTCACCCCTCCACTTT
TRBV2	TRBJ1-4	once	.	16	CASSGSNARASEKLFF	TGTGCCAGCAGTGGATCTAATGCCAGGGCGAGCGAAAAACTGTTTTTT
TRBV6-2/TRBV6-3	TRBJ2-2	once	.	14	CASSSLGGVGELFF	TGTGCCAGCAGCTCGCTGGGGGGTGTAGGGGAGCTGTTTTTT
TRBV12-3/TRBV12-4	TRBJ2-7	.	.	13	CASSLFSSYEQYF	TGTGCCAGCAGTTTATTTAGCTCCTACGAGCAGTACTTC
TRBV7-9	TRBJ2-1	.	TRBD2	15	CASSLVVLRGDEQFF	TGTGCCAGCAGCTTAGTGGTCTTACGGGGGGATGAGCAGTTCTTC
TRBV11-3	TRBJ2-2	.	.	17	CASSFRGDSLNTGELFF	TGTGCCAGCAGCTTCAGGGGCGACAGCCTTAACACCGGGGAGCTGTTTTTT
TRBV12-3/TRBV12-4	TRBJ1-1	.	.	13	CASRRGYVAEAFF	TGTGCCAGCAGGAGGGGGTACGTGGCTGAAGCTTTCTTT
TRBV7-9	TRBJ1-4	.	.	14	CASSLPTGTEKLFF	TGTGCCAGCAGCTTACCTACAGGAACGGAAAAACTGTTTTTT